Listed below are T cell receptor beta chains from one sample, sequenced in a study of T cell changes during pregnancy in multiple sclerosis. Method: immunoSEQ multiplex PCR; TCRdb's copy keeps in-frame clones and lacks some. The table lists 100,000 or so clones, approximately 94% of them singletons. This material consisted of peripheral blood, taken before pregnancy. These TCRs come from a female donor with multiple sclerosis, enrolled in a pregnancy study. Both conserved end residues are part of each CDR3. D genes are given only for firm matches.

J,D,V,CDR3
TRBJ2-7,TRBD1,TRBV27,CASSPDRSSYEQYF
TRBJ1-1,TRBD1,TRBV19,CASSFGQGVTEAFF
TRBJ1-4,.,TRBV15,CATSRGAGALTNEKLFF
TRBJ2-7,.,TRBV18,CASSRENYEQYF
TRBJ1-2,TRBD1,TRBV12-5,CASGLVIDRVNYGYTF
TRBJ1-1,.,TRBV29-1,CSVVSQGNTEAFF
TRBJ2-7,TRBD1,TRBV9,CASSPTHRTGSYEQYF
TRBJ2-1,.,TRBV7-9,CASSSTSGKGSYNEQFF
TRBJ1-3,.,TRBV7-9,CASSSGQLRNTIYF
TRBJ2-1,.,TRBV1,CTSSLAGACNEQFF
TRBJ1-1,TRBD1,TRBV2,CASSDREVDTEAFF
TRBJ2-7,.,TRBV19,CASSWAGTYEQYF
TRBJ2-7,.,TRBV18,CASSPLEGTRYEQYF
TRBJ2-1,TRBD1,TRBV5-4,CASSWGQGAYNEQFF
TRBJ2-7,.,TRBV15,CATSRDLAPGVPYEQYF
TRBJ1-3,.,TRBV5-8,CASRKTSSGNTIYF
TRBJ1-1,.,TRBV29-1,CSVETGKNTEAFF
TRBJ2-7,.,TRBV5-6,CASSPGLAYEQYF
TRBJ2-1,TRBD2,TRBV2,CASRRTSGISDEQFF
TRBJ1-5,.,TRBV6-1,CASSTGFNQPQHF
TRBJ2-7,TRBD1,TRBV5-1,CASSPPGTGGEQYF
TRBJ2-1,TRBD1,TRBV27,CAISSWTGGSNFYNEQFF
TRBJ1-3,.,TRBV7-9,CASSLAASPSGNTIYF
TRBJ2-1,.,TRBV9,CASSAGVANEQFF
TRBJ2-7,.,TRBV30,CACDVQVYEQYF
TRBJ1-1,.,TRBV29-1,CSVPPEGGTEAFF
TRBJ2-7,.,TRBV27,CASSLQGPSAGEQYF
TRBJ2-7,TRBD1,TRBV27,CASRDRYTSYEQYF
TRBJ1-1,TRBD1,TRBV19,CASSPQGGTEAFF
TRBJ1-3,.,TRBV13,CASSYRDTSGNTIYF
TRBJ2-2,TRBD1,TRBV7-2,CASSFGDRDTGELFF
TRBJ1-5,.,TRBV13,CASSLGQGLPQHF
TRBJ1-4,.,TRBV29-1,CSVARVNEKLFF
TRBJ1-1,TRBD1,TRBV2,CASSLRQGADTEAFF
TRBJ1-1,.,TRBV28,CASSFPGENTEAFF
TRBJ2-7,.,TRBV25-1,CASSNSRTSYEQYF
TRBJ2-1,TRBD2,TRBV11-3,CASSLGSGTSVDEQFF
TRBJ1-5,TRBD1,TRBV7-2,CASSNRDRGRWNYQPQHF
TRBJ1-2,TRBD1,TRBV5-6,CASSLNRGQGSTGYTF
TRBJ1-2,TRBD1,TRBV28,CASSLALPGTGYGYTF
TRBJ2-5,.,TRBV7-9,CASSGGDGTQYF
TRBJ2-3,TRBD2,TRBV11-3,CASSLGLRLAGVDTDTQYF
TRBJ2-3,TRBD2,TRBV19,CASAGLAGVGGQYF